Below, 26 T cell receptor beta chains from the same sample are listed, as sequenced in a study of T-cell memory formation after mild COVID-19. Via MiXCR, TCRdb re-called the 5' RACE reads, giving one row per CDR3 protein. This table holds 350,000 to 500,000 distinct CDR3 sequences, roughly 18% found once. Sequencing was performed on PBMCs or a T cell subset sorted from them (not recorded which). These receptors all come from a man aged 18 to 29 who had mild COVID-19 (a few samples of this study predate the infection). Cell type and time point are not known.

The gene calls are TRBV28 and TRBJ2-7; D gene ambiguous. V was trimmed by 5 bases and J by 1 base, leaving 9 bases between them. CDR3 size: 13 residues. Per the germline V gene, CDR1 is MDHEN and CDR2 is SYDVKM. The CDR3 loop is CASSVYGSYEQYV. CDR3 nucleotide sequence: TGTGCCAGCAGTGTCTACGGGTCCTACGAGCAGTACGTC.

The table lists this clonotype with a few counts. This rearrangement joins TRBV3-1 to TRBJ2-1, with D hard to call. The CDR3 totals 12 residues. Trimming left V 3 bases short and J 9 bases short, with 9 bases between. Per the germline V gene, CDR1 is LGHDT and CDR2 is YNNKEL (reference sequence). CDR3 coding DNA: TGTGCCAGCAGCCAGCGTCTCGGTGAGCAGTTCTTC. The encoded protein is CASSQRLGEQFF.

There are a few counts of this clonotype. This chain joins TRBV6-2 or TRBV6-3 and TRBJ2-1, with 7 bases that match TRBD2. The CDR3 totals 15 residues. The trim removed 0 bases at V and 9 bases at J, leaving 8 bases unmatched. Germline lookup yields CDR1 MNHEY and CDR2 SVGEGT. The CDR3 reads CASSYSRLAFGEQFF. The CDR3 DNA reads TGTGCCAGCAGTTACTCCCGACTAGCTTTCGGTGAGCAGTTCTTC.

A few counts support this clonotype. V is TRBV5-4 and J is TRBJ2-1; maybe TRBD1 (6 bases). Looked up from germline, CDR1 is SGHNT and CDR2 is YYREEE (reference sequence). The ends were cut back, 4 bases at V and 8 bases at J, with 19 bases in the middle. The CDR3 is 15 residues long. The CDR3 DNA follows: TGTGCCAGCAGCCCCCCGGCGACAGGTAACGATGAGCAGTTCTTC. It encodes CASSPPATGNDEQFF.

This clonotype was seen a handful of times. Here the CDR3 reads CASSLGQGLTEAFF. In nucleotides, the CDR3 is TGTGCCAGCAGTTTAGGACAGGGCCTGACTGAAGCTTTCTTT. This rearrangement joins TRBV12-3 or TRBV12-4 to TRBJ1-1; 7 bases are shared with TRBD1. J was trimmed by 5 bases and V by 1 base; bases with no gene match: 4. This CDR3 comprises 14 residues.

The chain employs TRBV9 and TRBJ1-3; D is unresolved. V gave up 2 bases and J gave up 4 bases, with 10 bases separating them. The CDR3 runs 14 residues. The germline V gene encodes CDR1 SGDLS and CDR2 YYNGEE. CDR3 in amino acids: CASSVRGAGNTIYF. The CDR3 coding sequence is TGTGCCAGCAGCGTGAGAGGCGCGGGAAACACCATATATTTT.

The V and J genes are TRBV4-3 and TRBJ1-1; D unresolved. V lost 4 bases, J lost 1 base, and 13 bases lay in between. The CDR3 runs to 15 residues. Germline V gene sequence: CDR1 LGHNA, CDR2 YSLEER. CDR3 region: CASSRQNDENTEAFF. The CDR3 DNA is TGCGCCAGCAGCCGCCAAAACGACGAGAACACTGAAGCTTTCTTT.

The sample holds a few counts of this clonotype. This rearrangement joins TRBV7-9 to TRBJ1-6; 10 bases agree with TRBD1. CDR1 is SEHNR and CDR2 is FQNEAQ in the germline V gene (reference sequence). This CDR3 comprises 15 residues. V gave up 1 base and J gave up 7 bases; unmatched junction bases: 1. CDR3 region: CASSLEGQGNSPLHF. The CDR3 DNA reads TGTGCCAGCAGCTTAGAGGGACAGGGGAATTCACCCCTCCACTTT. The entire variable domain, with the rest obtained from reference TRBV7-9 and TRBJ1-6, is as follows: DTGVSQNPRHKITKRGQNVTFRCDPISEHNRLYWYRQTLGQGPEFLTYFQNEAQLEKSRLLSDRFSAERPKGSFSTLEIQRTEQGDSAMYLCASSLEGQGNSPLHFGNGTRLTVT.

The chain uses TRBV6-2 or TRBV6-3 and TRBJ2-7; D call uncertain. The CDR3 spans 13 residues. The germline gives CDR1 MNHEY, CDR2 SVGEGT. The ends were cut back, 2 bases at V and 3 bases at J, with 8 bases in the middle. CDR3 region: CASSYEYSYEQYV. CDR3 coding DNA: TGTGCCAGCAGTTACGAGTACAGCTACGAGCAGTACGTC.

This chain uses TRBV5-1 with TRBJ2-3; 7 positions agree with TRBD2. Looked up from germline, CDR1 is SGHRS and CDR2 is YFSETQ. J was trimmed by 2 bases and V by 5 bases; bases with no gene match: 8. CDR3 size: 15 residues. The CDR3: CASRTGLPNTDTQYF. DNA for the CDR3: TGCGCCAGCAGAACGGGACTACCTAACACAGATACGCAGTATTTT.

The chain combines TRBV4-2 with TRBJ2-2; D may be TRBD2 (5 bases). CDR3 length: 17 residues. Germline V lookup: CDR1 LGHNA, CDR2 YNFKEQ. Trimming cost V 2 bases and J 6 bases, with 19 bases left between them. This chain's CDR3 is CASSQLPRGAEAGELFF. CDR3 nucleotide sequence: TGTGCCAGCAGCCAACTCCCTCGGGGAGCGGAGGCCGGGGAGCTGTTTTTT.

The rearrangement links TRBV5-5 to TRBJ1-2; D may be TRBD1 (5 bases). The CDR3 runs to 15 residues. Germline assignment: CDR1 SGHKS and CDR2 YYEKEE (reference sequence). V was clipped by 0 bases and J by 2 bases, with 11 bases between them. This CDR3 is CASSLVARENYGYTF. CDR3 coding DNA: TGTGCCAGCAGCTTGGTTGCCAGGGAAAACTATGGCTACACCTTC.

This clonotype showed up just a few times. The chain has TRBV9 and TRBJ2-2; D unclear. Germline assignment: CDR1 SGDLS and CDR2 YYNGEE. Trimming took 7 bases from V and 2 from J, leaving 12 bases between them. The CDR3 runs to 14 residues. The chain's CDR3 is CASEPGGNTGELFF. In nucleotides, the CDR3 is TGTGCCAGCGAACCAGGTGGCAACACCGGGGAGCTGTTTTTT.

The chain recombines TRBV6-5 with TRBJ2-5; a weak D match, TRBD2 (5 bases). V dropped 2 bases and J dropped 5 bases, with 12 bases sitting between them. This CDR3 is built from 14 residues. CDR1 is MNHEY and CDR2 is SVGAGI in the germline V gene. The DNA for the CDR3 is TGTGCCAGCAGTTACGACTACAAGGAGGAGACCCAGTACTTC. Amino acids: CASSYDYKEETQYF.

This clonotype was counted many times. The V and J genes are TRBV20-1 and TRBJ1-4, with D hard to call. Trimming removed 5 bases at V and 5 bases at J, with 12 bases between. The CDR3 runs to 13 residues. Germline-derived CDR1 and CDR2 are DFQATT and SNEGSKA (reference sequence). The DNA for the CDR3 is TGCAGTGCTTGGCCGACACGGAATGAAAAACTGTTTTTT. Translation: CSAWPTRNEKLFF.

J is TRBJ1-1 and V is TRBV25-1, with a weak D call TRBD1 (5 bases). Germline lookup yields CDR1 MGHDK and CDR2 SYGVNS. The CDR3 extends over 12 amino acids. The V and J ends lost 3 bases and 5 bases respectively, with 7 bases between them. The CDR3: CASSDWGTEAFF. CDR3 DNA: TGTGCCAGCAGTGATTGGGGGACTGAAGCTTTCTTT.

This clonotype has a handful of counts. The chain combines TRBV5-1 with TRBJ2-1; TRBD2 matches 10 bases. The V gene's germline CDR1 is SGHRS and CDR2 YFSETQ. V shed 8 bases, J shed 0 bases, and the junction held 8 bases outside the gene matches. The CDR3 is made up of 16 amino acids. The CDR3 loop is CASKLSGGTSYNEQFF. The CDR3, as DNA: TGCGCCAGTAAACTTAGCGGGGGGACCTCCTACAATGAGCAGTTCTTC.

This clonotype appeared a few times. The gene calls are TRBV4-1 and TRBJ1-1; a possible D gene is TRBD1 (6 bases). Germline CDR1 and CDR2: MGHRA and YSYEKL. CDR3 length: 15 amino acids. Between the trimmed V and J ends, which lost 5 bases and 2 bases, there was a span of 15 bases. CDR3 sequence reads: CASSAHRVPNTEAFF. The CDR3 DNA is TGCGCCAGCAGCGCCCACAGGGTTCCAAACACTGAAGCTTTCTTT.

The chain is built from TRBV20-1 and TRBJ2-1; 7 bases are a match to TRBD2. Germline CDR1 reads DFQATT; CDR2 reads SNEGSKA (reference sequence). The CDR3 is 14 amino acids. V dropped 2 bases and J dropped 5; count of bases not matched to a gene: 6. CDR3 region: CSARTGLGNNEQFF. The CDR3, as DNA: TGCAGTGCTAGAACCGGACTAGGGAACAATGAGCAGTTCTTC.

The chain is built from TRBV6-6 and TRBJ2-5, with D unresolved. The CDR3 runs 14 residues. CDR1 MNHNY and CDR2 SVGAGI come from the germline V gene (reference sequence). V shed 6 bases and J shed 7 bases, with 18 bases lying between them. CDR3 nucleotides: TGTGCCAGCAGCATAGGGTTGGGGATCGGGACCCAGTACTTC. Protein: CASSIGLGIGTQYF.

In regard to this clonotype: At one end, the junction sequence differs from germline, possibly due to a read error. The rearrangement uses TRBV5-1 and TRBJ2-2; TRBD1 or TRBD2 may be the D gene (5 bases each). Germline lookup yields CDR1 SGHRS and CDR2 YFSETQ. This CDR3 region has 15 residues. CDR3 nucleotides: TGCGCCTGCAGCTTGGGATCGGGGCCGGCCGGGGAGCTGTTTTTT. Its protein product is CACSLGSGPAGELFF.

This clonotype was observed a handful of times. The chain has TRBV7-9 and TRBJ2-5; 8 nucleotides match TRBD2. J lost 2 bases, V lost 7 bases, and 3 bases had no gene match. The CDR3 is 13 residues long. Germline loops: CDR1 SEHNR, CDR2 FQNEAQ (reference sequence). The CDR3 loop reads CASTGGVQETQYF. The DNA of the CDR3 is TGTGCCAGCACCGGGGGGGTGCAAGAGACCCAGTACTTC.

The chain is built from TRBV28 and TRBJ1-1; the D is unclear. Per the germline V gene, CDR1 is MDHEN and CDR2 is SYDVKM. Trimming took 6 bases from V and 0 from J, leaving 8 bases between them. CDR3 length: 13 amino acids. Written as DNA, the CDR3 is TGTGCCAGCAGACTCTCGGTGAACACTGAAGCTTTCTTT. Translated: CASRLSVNTEAFF. The full variable domain, with the rest looked up from reference TRBV28 and TRBJ1-1, is DVKVTQSSRYLVKRTGEKVFLECVQDMDHENMFWYRQDPGLGLRLIYFSYDVKMKEKGDIPEGYSVSREKKERFSLILESASTNQTSMYLCASRLSVNTEAFFGQGTRLTVV.

This clonotype was seen repeatedly, ten times or more. CDR3 nucleotides: TGTGCCAGCAGGCGGCACAATGAGCAGTTCTTC. Amino acid sequence: CASRRHNEQFF. The chain recombines TRBV6-2 or TRBV6-3 with TRBJ2-1; no firm D call. Germline V gene data show CDR1 as MNHEY and CDR2 as SVGEGT. Trimming removed 6 bases at V and 5 bases at J, with 5 bases between. This CDR3 contains 11 residues.

This clonotype was detected a few times. The genes are TRBV4-2 and TRBJ2-3; TRBD2 matches at 9 bases. Germline V gives CDR1 LGHNA, CDR2 YNFKEQ. The CDR3 is 15 amino acids. The J segment lost 2 bases and the V segment lost 3 bases, leaving 3 bases of the junction unmatched. The CDR3 sequence: CASSHPSGVTDTQYF. The CDR3 DNA sequence: TGTGCCAGCAGCCACCCTAGCGGGGTCACAGATACGCAGTATTTT.

This clonotype came up a few times. The J gene is TRBJ2-5, the V gene TRBV19, with D perhaps matching TRBD2 (6 bases). Trimming shortened V by 3 bases and J by 4 bases, and 9 bases separated the two germline ends. The CDR3 is made up of 13 amino acids. CDR1 and CDR2 (germline): LNHDA, SQIVND (reference sequence). CDR3 sequence reads: CASSIASAETQYF. The CDR3 nucleotides read TGTGCCAGTAGTATTGCTAGCGCAGAGACCCAGTACTTC.